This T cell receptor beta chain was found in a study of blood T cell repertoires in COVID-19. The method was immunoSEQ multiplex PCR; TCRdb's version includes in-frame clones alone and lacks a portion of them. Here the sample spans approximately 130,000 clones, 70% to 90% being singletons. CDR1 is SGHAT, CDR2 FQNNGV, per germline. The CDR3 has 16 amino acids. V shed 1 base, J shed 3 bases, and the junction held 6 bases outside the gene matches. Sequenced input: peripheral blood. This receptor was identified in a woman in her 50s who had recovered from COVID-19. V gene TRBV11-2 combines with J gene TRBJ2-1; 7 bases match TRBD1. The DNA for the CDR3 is TGTGCCAGCAGCTTAGGTAGGGGGACAGACTACAATGAGCAGTTCTTC. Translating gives CASSLGRGTDYNEQFF.